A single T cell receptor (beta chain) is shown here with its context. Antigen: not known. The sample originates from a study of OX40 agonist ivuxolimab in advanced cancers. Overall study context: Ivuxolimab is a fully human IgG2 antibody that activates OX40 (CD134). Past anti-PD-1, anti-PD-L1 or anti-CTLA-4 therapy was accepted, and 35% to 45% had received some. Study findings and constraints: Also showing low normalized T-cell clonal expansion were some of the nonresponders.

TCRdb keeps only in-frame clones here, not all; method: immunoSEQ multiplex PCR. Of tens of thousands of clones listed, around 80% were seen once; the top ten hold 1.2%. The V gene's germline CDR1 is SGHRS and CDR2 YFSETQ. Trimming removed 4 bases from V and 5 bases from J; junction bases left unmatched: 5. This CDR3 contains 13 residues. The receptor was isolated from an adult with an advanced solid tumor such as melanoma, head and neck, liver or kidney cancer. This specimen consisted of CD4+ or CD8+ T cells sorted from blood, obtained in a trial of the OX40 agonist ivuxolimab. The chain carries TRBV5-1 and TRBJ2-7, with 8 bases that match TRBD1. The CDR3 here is CASSRRQGNEQYF. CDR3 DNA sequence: TGCGCCAGCAGCCGTCGACAGGGGAACGAGCAGTACTTC.